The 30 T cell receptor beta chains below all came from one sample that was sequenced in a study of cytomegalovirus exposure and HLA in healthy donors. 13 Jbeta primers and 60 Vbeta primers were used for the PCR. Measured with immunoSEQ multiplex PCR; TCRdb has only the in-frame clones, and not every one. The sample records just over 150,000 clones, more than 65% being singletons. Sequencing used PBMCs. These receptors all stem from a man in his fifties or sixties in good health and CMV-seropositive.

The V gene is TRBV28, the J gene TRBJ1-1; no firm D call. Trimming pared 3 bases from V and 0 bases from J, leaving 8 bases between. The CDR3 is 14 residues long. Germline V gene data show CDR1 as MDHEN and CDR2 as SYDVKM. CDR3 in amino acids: CASSLYRMNTEAFF. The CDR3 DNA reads TGTGCCAGCAGTTTGTACAGAATGAACACTGAAGCTTTCTTT.

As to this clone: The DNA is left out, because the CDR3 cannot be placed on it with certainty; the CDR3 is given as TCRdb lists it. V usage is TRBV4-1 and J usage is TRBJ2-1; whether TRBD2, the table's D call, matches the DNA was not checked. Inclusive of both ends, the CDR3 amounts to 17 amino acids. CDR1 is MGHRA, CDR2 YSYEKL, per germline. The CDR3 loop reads CASSQEYWVAGGSEEFF.

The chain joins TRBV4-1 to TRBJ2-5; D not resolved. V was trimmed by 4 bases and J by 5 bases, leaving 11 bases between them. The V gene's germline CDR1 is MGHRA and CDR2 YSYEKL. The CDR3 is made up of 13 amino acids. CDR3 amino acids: CASSRSAGETQYF. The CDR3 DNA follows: TGCGCCAGCAGCCGGAGTGCTGGGGAGACCCAGTACTTC.

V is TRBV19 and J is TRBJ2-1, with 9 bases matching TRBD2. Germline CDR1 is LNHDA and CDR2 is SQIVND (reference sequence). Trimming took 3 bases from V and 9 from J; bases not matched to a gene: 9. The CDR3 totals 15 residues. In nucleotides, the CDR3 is TGTGCCAGTAGTATGGCGGGGGGGCAGAGGGGTGAGCAGTTCTTC. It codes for CASSMAGGQRGEQFF.

In nucleotides, the CDR3 is TGTGCCAGCAGGGGGACTTTTAACATTCAGTACTTC. This sequence encodes CASRGTFNIQYF. The genes are TRBV27 and TRBJ2-4; D is possibly TRBD2 (6 bases). CDR1 is MNHEY, CDR2 SMNVEV, per germline (reference sequence). This CDR3 spans 12 amino acids. V lost 6 bases, J lost 7 bases, and 10 bases lay in between.

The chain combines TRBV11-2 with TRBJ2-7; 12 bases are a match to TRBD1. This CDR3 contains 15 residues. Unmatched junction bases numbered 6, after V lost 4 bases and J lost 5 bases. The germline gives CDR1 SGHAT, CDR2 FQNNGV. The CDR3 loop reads CASSSSGQGAHEQYF. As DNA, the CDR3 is TGTGCCAGCAGCTCATCGGGACAGGGGGCCCACGAGCAGTACTTC. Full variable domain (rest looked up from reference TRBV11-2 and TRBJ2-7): EAGVAQSPRYKIIEKRQSVAFWCNPISGHATLYWYQQILGQGPKLLIQFQNNGVVDDSQLPKDRFSAERLKGVDSTLKIQPAKLEDSAVYLCASSSSGQGAHEQYFGPGTRLTVT.

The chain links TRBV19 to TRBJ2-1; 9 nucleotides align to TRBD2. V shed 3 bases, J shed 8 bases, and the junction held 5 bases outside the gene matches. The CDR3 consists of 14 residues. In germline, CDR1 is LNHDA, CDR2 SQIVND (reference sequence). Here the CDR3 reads CASSIAGGSDEQFF. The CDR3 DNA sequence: TGTGCCAGTAGTATTGCGGGAGGGAGCGATGAGCAGTTCTTC. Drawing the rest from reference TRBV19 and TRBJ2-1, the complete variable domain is DGGITQSPKYLFRKEGQNVTLSCEQNLNHDAMYWYRQDPGQGLRLIYYSQIVNDFQKGDIAEGYSVSREKKESFPLTVTSAQKNPTAFYLCASSIAGGSDEQFFGPGTRLTVL.

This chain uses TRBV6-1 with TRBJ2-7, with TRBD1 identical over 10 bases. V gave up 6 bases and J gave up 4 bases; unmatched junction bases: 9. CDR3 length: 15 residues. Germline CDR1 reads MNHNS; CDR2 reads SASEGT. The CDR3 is CASSLETGGIYEQYF. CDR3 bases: TGTGCCAGCAGCCTTGAGACAGGGGGCATTTACGAGCAGTACTTC.

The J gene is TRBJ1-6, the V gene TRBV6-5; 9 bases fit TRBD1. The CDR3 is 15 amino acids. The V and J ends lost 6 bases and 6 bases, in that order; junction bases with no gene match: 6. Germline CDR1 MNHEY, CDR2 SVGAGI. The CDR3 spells CASRNRGQFNSPLHF. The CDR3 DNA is TGTGCCAGCAGGAACAGGGGGCAGTTTAATTCACCCCTCCACTTT.

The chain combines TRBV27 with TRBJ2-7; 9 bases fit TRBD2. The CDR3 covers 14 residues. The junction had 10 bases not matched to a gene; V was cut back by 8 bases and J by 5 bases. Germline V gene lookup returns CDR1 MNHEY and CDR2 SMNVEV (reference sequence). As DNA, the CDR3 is TGTGCCAGCTCCTCCCGGACTAGCGTGCACGAGCAGTACGTC. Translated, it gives CASSSRTSVHEQYV.

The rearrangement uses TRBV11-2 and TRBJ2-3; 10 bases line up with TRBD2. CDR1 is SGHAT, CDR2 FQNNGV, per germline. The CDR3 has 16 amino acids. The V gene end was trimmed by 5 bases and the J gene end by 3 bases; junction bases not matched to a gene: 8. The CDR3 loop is CASSVLAGEVTDTQYF. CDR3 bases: TGTGCCAGCAGCGTCCTAGCGGGAGAGGTGACAGATACGCAGTATTTT.

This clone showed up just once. The DNA of the CDR3 is TGTGCCAGCAGTTATGTCTCGGGACAGGGAGACAATGAGCAGTTCTTC. Translated, it gives CASSYVSGQGDNEQFF. The V and J genes are TRBV6-5 and TRBJ2-1; 9 bases align to TRBD1. Looked up from germline, CDR1 is MNHEY and CDR2 is SVGAGI. Losses at the gene ends were 3 bases for V and 5 bases for J; bases not matched to a gene: 8. The CDR3 is 16 amino acids.

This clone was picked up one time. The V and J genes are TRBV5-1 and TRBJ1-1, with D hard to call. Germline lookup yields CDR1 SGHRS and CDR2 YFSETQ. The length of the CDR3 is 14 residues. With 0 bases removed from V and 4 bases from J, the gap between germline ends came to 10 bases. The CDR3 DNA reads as TGCGCCAGCAGCTTGGGGGCGGGAGGCACTGAAGCTTTCTTT. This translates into CASSLGAGGTEAFF. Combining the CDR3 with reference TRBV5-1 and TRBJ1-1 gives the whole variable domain KAGVTQTPRYLIKTRGQQVTLSCSPISGHRSVSWYQQTPGQGLQFLFEYFSETQRNKGNFPGRFSGRQFSNSRSEMNVSTLELGDSALYLCASSLGAGGTEAFFGQGTRLTVV.

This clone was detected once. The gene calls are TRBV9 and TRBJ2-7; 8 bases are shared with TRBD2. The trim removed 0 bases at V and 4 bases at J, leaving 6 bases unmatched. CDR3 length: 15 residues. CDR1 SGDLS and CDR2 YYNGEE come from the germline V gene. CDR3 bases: TGTGCCAGCAGCGTAGAAGCGGGGGTTACATACGAGCAGTACTTC. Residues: CASSVEAGVTYEQYF.

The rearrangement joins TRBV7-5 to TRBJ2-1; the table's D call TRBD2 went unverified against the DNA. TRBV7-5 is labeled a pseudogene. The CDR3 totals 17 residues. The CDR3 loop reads CARRKRVAGGLRGEQFF. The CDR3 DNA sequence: TGTGCCAGAAGAAAGAGGGTAGCGGGAGGTTTGAGGGGTGAGCAGTTCTTC.

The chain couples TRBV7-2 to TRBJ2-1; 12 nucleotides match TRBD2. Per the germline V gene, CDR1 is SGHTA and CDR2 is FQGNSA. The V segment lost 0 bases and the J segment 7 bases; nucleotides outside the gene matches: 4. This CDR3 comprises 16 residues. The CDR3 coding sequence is TGTGCCAGCAGCTTAGCGCCTAGCGGGGGGGCTAATGAGCAGTTCTTC. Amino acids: CASSLAPSGGANEQFF.

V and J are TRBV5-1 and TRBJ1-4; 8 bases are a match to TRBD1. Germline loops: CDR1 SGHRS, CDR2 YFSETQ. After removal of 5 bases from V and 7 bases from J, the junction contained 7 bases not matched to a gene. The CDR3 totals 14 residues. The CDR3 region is CASSTGTGGEKLFF. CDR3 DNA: TGCGCCAGCAGTACCGGGACAGGCGGTGAAAAACTGTTTTTT.

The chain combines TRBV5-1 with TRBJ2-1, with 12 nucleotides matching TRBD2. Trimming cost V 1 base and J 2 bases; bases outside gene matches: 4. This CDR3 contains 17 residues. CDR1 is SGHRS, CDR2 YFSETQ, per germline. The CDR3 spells CASSLFLAGGTYNEQFF. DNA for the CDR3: TGCGCCAGCAGCTTGTTTCTAGCGGGAGGGACCTACAATGAGCAGTTCTTC. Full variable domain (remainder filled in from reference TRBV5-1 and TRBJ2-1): KAGVTQTPRYLIKTRGQQVTLSCSPISGHRSVSWYQQTPGQGLQFLFEYFSETQRNKGNFPGRFSGRQFSNSRSEMNVSTLELGDSALYLCASSLFLAGGTYNEQFFGPGTRLTVL.

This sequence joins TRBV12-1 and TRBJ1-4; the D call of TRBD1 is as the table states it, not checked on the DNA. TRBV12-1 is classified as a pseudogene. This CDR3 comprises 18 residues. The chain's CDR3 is CASSSDRDRGDTNEKLFF. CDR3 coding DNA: TGTGCCAGCAGCTCCGACCGGGACAGGGGAGATACTAATGAAAAACTGTTTTTT.

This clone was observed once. The CDR3, as DNA: TGCGCCAGCAGCCAAACAGGGTTCGCTGAAGCTTTCTTT. It yields the protein CASSQTGFAEAFF. V and J are TRBV4-1 and TRBJ1-1; D might be TRBD1 (6 bases). In germline, CDR1 is MGHRA, CDR2 YSYEKL. This CDR3 spans 13 amino acids. Deletions cut 2 bases from V and 6 bases from J, with 10 bases between.

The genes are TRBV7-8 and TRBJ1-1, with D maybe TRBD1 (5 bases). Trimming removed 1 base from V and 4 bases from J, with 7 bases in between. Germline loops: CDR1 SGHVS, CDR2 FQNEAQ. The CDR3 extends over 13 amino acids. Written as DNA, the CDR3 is TGTGCCAGCAGCTTAGACAGGACCACTGAAGCTTTCTTT. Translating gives CASSLDRTTEAFF.

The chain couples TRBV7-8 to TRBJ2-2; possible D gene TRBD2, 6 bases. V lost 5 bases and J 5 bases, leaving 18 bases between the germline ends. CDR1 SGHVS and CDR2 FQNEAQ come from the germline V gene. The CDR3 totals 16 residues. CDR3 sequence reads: CASSPLPLGGTGELFF. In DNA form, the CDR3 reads TGTGCCAGCAGCCCGCTACCTCTGGGGGGTACCGGGGAGCTGTTTTTT.

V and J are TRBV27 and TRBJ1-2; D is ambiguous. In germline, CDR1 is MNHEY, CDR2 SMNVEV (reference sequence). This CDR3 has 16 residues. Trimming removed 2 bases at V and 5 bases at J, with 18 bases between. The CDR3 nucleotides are TGTGCCAGCAGTTTAGGCGGAGGTCCCCCTACGTATGGCTACACCTTC. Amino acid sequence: CASSLGGGPPTYGYTF.

CDR3 nucleotide sequence: TGTGCCAGCAGCCCTAGGGGCGCAGATACGCAGTATTTT. Translating it yields CASSPRGADTQYF. This chain joins TRBV27 and TRBJ2-3; maybe TRBD1 (5 bases). The CDR3 covers 13 residues. V gave up 6 bases and J gave up 4 bases, with 11 bases separating them. The germline V gene encodes CDR1 MNHEY and CDR2 SMNVEV (reference sequence).

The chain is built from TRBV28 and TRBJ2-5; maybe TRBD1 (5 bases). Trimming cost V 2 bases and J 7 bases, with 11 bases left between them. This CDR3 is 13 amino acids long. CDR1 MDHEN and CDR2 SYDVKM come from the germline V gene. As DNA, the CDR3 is TGTGCCAGCAGTTTACTGGGGCTGGCGACCCAGTACTTC. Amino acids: CASSLLGLATQYF.

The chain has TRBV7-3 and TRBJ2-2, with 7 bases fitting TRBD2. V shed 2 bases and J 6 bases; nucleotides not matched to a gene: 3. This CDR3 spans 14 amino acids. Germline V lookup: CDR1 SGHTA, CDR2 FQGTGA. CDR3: CASSLGRDSGELFF. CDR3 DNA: TGTGCCAGCAGCTTAGGGAGGGACTCCGGGGAGCTGTTTTTT.

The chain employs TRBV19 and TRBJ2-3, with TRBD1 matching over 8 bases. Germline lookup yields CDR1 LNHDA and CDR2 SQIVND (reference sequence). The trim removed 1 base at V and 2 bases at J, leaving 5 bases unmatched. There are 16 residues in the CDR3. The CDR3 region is CASSIVRTGPTDTQYF. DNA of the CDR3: TGTGCCAGTAGTATAGTGAGGACAGGGCCCACAGATACGCAGTATTTT.

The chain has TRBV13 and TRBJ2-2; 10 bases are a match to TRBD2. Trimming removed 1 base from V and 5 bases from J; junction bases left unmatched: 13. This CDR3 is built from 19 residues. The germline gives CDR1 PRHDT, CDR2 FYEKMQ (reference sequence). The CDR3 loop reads CASSLVSSGSDVRTGELFF. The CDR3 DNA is TGTGCCAGCAGCTTAGTATCTAGCGGGAGCGATGTACGTACCGGGGAGCTGTTTTTT.

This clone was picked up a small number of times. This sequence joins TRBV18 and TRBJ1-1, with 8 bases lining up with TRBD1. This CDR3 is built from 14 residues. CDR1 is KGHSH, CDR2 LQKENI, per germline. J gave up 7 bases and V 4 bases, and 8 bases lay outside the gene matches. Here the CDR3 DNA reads TGTGCCAGCTCACTAGGACAGGGTCCCTTTGAAGCTTTCTTT. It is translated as CASSLGQGPFEAFF.

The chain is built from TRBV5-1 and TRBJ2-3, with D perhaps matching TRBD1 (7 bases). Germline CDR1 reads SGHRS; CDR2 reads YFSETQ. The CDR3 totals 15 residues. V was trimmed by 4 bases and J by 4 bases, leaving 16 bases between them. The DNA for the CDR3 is TGCGCCAGCAGCCGCGGACAGGAGGGGCCAGATACGCAGTATTTT. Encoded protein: CASSRGQEGPDTQYF. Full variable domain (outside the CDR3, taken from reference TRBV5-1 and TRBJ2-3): KAGVTQTPRYLIKTRGQQVTLSCSPISGHRSVSWYQQTPGQGLQFLFEYFSETQRNKGNFPGRFSGRQFSNSRSEMNVSTLELGDSALYLCASSRGQEGPDTQYFGPGTRLTVL.